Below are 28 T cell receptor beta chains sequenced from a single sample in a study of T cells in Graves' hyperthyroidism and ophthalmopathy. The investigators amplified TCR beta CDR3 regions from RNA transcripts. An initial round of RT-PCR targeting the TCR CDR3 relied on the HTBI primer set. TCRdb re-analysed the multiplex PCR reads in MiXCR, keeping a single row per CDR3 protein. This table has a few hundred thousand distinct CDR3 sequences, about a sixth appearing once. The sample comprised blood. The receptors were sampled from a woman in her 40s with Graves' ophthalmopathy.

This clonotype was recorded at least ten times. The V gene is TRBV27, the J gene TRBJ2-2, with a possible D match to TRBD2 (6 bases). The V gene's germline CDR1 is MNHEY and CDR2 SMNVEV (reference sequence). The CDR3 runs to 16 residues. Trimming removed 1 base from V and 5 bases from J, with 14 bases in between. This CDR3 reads CASSLWSGVGTGELFF. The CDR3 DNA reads TGTGCCAGCAGTTTATGGTCGGGAGTGGGGACCGGGGAGCTGTTTTTT.

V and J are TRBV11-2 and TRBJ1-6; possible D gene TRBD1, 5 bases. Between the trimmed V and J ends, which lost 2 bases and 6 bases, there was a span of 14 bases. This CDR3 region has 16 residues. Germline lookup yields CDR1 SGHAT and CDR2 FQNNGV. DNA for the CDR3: TGTGCCAGCAGCTTAATTCCAGGGTTAGTTAATTCACCCCTCCACTTT. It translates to CASSLIPGLVNSPLHF.

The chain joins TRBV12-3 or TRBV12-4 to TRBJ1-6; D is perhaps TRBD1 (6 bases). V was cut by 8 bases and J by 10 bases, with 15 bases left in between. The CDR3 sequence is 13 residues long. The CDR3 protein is CASSHREGSPLHF. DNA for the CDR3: TGTGCCAGCTCTCACAGGGAGGGATCACCCCTCCACTTT.

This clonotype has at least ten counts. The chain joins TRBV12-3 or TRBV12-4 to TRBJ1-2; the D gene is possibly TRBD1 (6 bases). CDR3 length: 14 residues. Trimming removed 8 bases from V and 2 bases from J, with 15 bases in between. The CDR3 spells CASVQGGRNYGYTF. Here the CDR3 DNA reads TGTGCCAGCGTACAAGGGGGTCGCAACTATGGCTACACCTTC.

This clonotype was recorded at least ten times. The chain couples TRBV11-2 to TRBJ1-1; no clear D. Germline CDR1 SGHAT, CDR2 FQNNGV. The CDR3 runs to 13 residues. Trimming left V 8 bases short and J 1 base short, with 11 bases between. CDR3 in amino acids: CASLRERNTEAFF. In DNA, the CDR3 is TGTGCCAGCCTACGGGAAAGGAACACTGAAGCTTTCTTT.

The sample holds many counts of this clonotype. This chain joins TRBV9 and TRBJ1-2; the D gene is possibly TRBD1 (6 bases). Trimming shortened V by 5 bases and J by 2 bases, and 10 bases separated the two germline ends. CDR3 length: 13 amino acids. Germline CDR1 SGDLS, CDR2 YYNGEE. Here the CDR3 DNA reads TGTGCCAGCAGGGACCAGGGGAACTATGGCTACACCTTC. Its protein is CASRDQGNYGYTF.

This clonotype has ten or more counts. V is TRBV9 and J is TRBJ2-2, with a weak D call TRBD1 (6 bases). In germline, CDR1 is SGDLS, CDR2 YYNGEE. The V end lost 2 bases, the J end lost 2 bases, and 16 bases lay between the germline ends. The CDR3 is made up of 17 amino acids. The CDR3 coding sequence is TGTGCCAGCAGCGTGGTAGGGACATCCGTTAACACCGGGGAGCTGTTTTTT. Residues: CASSVVGTSVNTGELFF.

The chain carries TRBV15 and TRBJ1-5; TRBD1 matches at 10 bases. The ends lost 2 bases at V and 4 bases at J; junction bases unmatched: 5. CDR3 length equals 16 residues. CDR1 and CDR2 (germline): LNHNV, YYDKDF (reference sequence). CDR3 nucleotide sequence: TGTGCCACCAGCAGACCCGGGACAGGGGAGAATCAGCCCCAGCATTTT. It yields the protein CATSRPGTGENQPQHF.

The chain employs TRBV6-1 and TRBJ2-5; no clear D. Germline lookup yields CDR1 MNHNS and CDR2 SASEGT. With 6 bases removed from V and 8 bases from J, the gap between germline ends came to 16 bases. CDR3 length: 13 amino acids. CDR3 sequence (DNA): TGTGCCAGCAGCCTTCGTTCCCCCCCCACCCAGTACTTC. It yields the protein CASSLRSPPTQYF.

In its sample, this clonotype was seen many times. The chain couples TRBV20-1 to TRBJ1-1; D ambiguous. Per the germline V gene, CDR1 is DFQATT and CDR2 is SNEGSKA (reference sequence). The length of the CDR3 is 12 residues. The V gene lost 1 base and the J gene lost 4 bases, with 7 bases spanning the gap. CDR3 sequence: CSARVPFTEAFF. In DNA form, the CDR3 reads TGCAGTGCTAGAGTGCCTTTCACTGAAGCTTTCTTT.

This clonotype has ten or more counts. This chain's CDR3 is CASSFSTRTEAFF. CDR3 nucleotides: TGTGCCAGCAGCTTCTCAACGAGGACTGAAGCTTTCTTT. The chain recombines TRBV7-9 with TRBJ1-1; D remains unclear. The length of the CDR3 is 13 residues. V was clipped by 3 bases and J by 5 bases, with 10 bases between them. Germline V gives CDR1 SEHNR, CDR2 FQNEAQ (reference sequence). Full variable domain (missing parts from reference TRBV7-9 and TRBJ1-1): DTGVSQNPRHKITKRGQNVTFRCDPISEHNRLYWYRQTLGQGPEFLTYFQNEAQLEKSRLLSDRFSAERPKGSFSTLEIQRTEQGDSAMYLCASSFSTRTEAFFGQGTRLTVV.

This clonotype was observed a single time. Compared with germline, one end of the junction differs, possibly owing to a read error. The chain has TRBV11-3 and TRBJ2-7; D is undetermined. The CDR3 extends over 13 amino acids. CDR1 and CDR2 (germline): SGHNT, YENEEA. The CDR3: CASSPRPGYGQYF. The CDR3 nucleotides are TGTGCCAGCAGCCCACGACCCGGCTACGGGCAGTACTTC.

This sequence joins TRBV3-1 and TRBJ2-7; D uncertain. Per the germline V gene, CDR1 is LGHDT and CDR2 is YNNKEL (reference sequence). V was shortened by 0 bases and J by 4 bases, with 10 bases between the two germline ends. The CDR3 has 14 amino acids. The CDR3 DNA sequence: TGTGCCAGCAGCCAAGATCCCACGGTTTACGAGCAGTACTTC. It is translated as CASSQDPTVYEQYF.

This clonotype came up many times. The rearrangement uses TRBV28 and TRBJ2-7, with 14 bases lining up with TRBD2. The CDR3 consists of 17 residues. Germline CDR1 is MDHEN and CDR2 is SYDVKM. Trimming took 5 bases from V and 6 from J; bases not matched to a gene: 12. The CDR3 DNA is TGTGCCAGCAGTACGTCCAAACGACTAGCGGGAGGGACCGAGCAGTACTTC. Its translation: CASSTSKRLAGGTEQYF.

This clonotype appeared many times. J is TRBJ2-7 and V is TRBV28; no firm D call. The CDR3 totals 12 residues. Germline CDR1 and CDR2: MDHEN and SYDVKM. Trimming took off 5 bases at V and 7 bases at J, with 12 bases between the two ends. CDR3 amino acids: CASSLLAGEQYF. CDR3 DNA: TGTGCCAGCAGTCTCCTCGCTGGGGAGCAGTACTTC.

For the CDR3, the DNA is TGTGCCAGCACCCCGGACAGGTCCTATGGCTACACCTTC. Its translation: CASTPDRSYGYTF. The chain carries TRBV12-3 or TRBV12-4 and TRBJ1-2; 7 nucleotides line up with TRBD1. The junction had 6 bases not matched to a gene; V was cut back by 7 bases and J by 4 bases. The CDR3 spans 13 residues.

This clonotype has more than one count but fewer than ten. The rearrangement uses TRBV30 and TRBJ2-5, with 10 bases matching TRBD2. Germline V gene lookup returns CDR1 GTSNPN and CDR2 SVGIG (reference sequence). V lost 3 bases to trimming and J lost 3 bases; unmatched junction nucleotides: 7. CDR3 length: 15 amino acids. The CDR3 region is CAWSPGLAREETQYF. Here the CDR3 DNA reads TGTGCCTGGAGCCCGGGACTAGCGAGAGAAGAGACCCAGTACTTC.

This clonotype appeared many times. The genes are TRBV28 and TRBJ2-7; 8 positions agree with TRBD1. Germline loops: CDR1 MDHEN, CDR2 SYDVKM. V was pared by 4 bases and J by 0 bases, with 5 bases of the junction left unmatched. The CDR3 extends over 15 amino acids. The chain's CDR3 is CASSSGQGRSYEQYF. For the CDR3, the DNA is TGTGCCAGCAGTTCCGGACAGGGACGCTCCTACGAGCAGTACTTC.

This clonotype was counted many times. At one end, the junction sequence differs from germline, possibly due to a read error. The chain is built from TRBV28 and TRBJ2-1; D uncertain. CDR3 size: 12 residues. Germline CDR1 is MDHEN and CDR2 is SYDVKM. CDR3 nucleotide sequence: TGTGCCAGCAGACAATCCGGGTCCCACTGGGTCTTC. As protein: CASRQSGSHWVF.

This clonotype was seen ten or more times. CDR3 nucleotides: TGTGCCAGCAGTTTACGGCTCGGAGCGTCCTACGAGCAGTACTTC. Its protein product is CASSLRLGASYEQYF. J is TRBJ2-7 and V is TRBV28; D unclear. This CDR3 comprises 15 residues. Germline V lookup: CDR1 MDHEN, CDR2 SYDVKM. V was pared by 2 bases and J by 1 base, with 12 bases between.

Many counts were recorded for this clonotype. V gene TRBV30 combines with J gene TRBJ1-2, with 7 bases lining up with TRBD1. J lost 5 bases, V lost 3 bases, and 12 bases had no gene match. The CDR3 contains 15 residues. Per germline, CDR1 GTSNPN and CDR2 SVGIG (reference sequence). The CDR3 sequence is CAWRQADRPSYGYTF. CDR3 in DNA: TGTGCCTGGAGACAAGCGGACAGGCCCTCTTATGGCTACACCTTC.

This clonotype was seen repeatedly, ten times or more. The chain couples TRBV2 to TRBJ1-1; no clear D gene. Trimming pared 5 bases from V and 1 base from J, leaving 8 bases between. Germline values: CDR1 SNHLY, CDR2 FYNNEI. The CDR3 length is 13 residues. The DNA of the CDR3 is TGTGCCAGCAGTTCACACCCGAACACTGAAGCTTTCTTT. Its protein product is CASSSHPNTEAFF.

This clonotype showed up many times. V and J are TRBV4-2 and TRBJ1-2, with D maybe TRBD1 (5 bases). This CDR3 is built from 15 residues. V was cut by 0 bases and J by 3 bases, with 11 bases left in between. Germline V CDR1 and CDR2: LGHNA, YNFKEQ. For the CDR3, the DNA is TGTGCCAGCAGCCAAGATCCGGGGGGAGACTATGGCTACACCTTC. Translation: CASSQDPGGDYGYTF.

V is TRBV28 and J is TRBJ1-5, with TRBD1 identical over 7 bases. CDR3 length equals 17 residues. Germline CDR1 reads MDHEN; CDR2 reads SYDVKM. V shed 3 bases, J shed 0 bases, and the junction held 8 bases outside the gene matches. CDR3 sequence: CASSFDRESYSNQPQHF. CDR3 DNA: TGTGCCAGCAGTTTTGACAGGGAATCTTATAGCAATCAGCCCCAGCATTTT.

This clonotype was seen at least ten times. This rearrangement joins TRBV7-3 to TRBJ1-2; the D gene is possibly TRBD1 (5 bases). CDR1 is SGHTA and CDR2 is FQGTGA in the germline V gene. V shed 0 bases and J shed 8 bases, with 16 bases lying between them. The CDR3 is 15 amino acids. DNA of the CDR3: TGTGCCAGCAGCTTAACGTCGGGACTCAGGGACGGCTACACCTTC. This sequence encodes CASSLTSGLRDGYTF. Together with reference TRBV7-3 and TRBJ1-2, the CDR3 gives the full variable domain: GAGVSQTPSNKVTEKGKYVELRCDPISGHTALYWYRQSLGQGPEFLIYFQGTGAADDSGLPNDRFFAVRPEGSVSTLKIQRTERGDSAVYLCASSLTSGLRDGYTFGSGTRLTVV.

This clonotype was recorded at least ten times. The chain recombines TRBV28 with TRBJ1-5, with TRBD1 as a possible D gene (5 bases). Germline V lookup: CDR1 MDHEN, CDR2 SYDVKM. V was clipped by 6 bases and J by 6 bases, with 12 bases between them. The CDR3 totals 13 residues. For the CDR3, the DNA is TGTGCCAGCAGGCCTGGGACGGCTCAGCCCCAGCATTTT. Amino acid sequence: CASRPGTAQPQHF.

For the CDR3, the DNA is TGTGCCAGCAGTGCGACAGACTCTGGGGCCAACGTCCTGACTTTC. Residues: CASSATDSGANVLTF. J is TRBJ2-6 and V is TRBV6-2 or TRBV6-3, with a weak D call TRBD1 (5 bases). V was pared by 5 bases and J by 0 bases, with 8 bases between. Germline V CDR1 and CDR2: MNHEY, SVGEGT. This CDR3 is 15 amino acids long.

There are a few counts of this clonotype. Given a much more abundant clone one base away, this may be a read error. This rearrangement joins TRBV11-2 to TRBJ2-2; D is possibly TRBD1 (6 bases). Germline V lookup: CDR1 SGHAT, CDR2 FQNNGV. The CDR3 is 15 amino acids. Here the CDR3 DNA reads TGTTCCAGCAGCCCGGGACATAGGAACACCGGGGAGCTGTTTTTT. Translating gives CSSSPGHRNTGELFF.